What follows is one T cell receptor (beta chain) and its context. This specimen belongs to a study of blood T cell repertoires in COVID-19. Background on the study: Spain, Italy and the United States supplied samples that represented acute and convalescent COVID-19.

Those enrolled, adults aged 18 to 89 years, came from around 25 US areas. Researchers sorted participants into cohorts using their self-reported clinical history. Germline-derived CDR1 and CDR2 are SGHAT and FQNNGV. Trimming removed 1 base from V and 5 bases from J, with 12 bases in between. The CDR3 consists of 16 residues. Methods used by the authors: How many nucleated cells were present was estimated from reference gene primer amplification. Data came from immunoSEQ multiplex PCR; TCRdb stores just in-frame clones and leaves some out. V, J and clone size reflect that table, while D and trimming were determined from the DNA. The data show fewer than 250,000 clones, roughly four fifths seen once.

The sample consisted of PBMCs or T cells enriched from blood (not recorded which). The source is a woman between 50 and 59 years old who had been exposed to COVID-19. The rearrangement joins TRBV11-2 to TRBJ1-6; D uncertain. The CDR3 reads CASSLVMRAHNSPLHF. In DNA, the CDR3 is TGTGCCAGCAGCTTAGTTATGAGGGCCCATAATTCACCCCTCCACTTT.